Listed below are T cell receptor beta chains from one sample, sequenced in a study of shared T cell receptors in the human thymus. The method was immunoSEQ multiplex PCR; TCRdb's version includes in-frame clones alone and lacks a portion of them. Of roughly 710,000 clones listed, 70% to 90% are singletons. In addition, the sample was reused for a study of human thymus T cells.

Sequencing was done on a sample of thymocytes. The receptors here all came from a girl under three years old with a congenital heart defect. The CDR3 runs from the conserved cysteine through the conserved F or W. D genes are given only for firm matches. The size entry is marked missing in some rows and otherwise reads once, few, many or a size class.

j_call: TRBJ1-1
clone_size: NA
v_call: TRBV5-6
d_call: TRBD1
cdr3_aa: CASTFWQDRANTEAFF
cdr3_nt: TGTGCCAGCACCTTTTGGCAGGACAGGGCGAACACTGAAGCTTTCTTT

j_call: TRBJ2-5
clone_size: NA
v_call: TRBV28
d_call: NA
cdr3_aa: CASSWASEWETQYF
cdr3_nt: TGTGCCAGCAGTTGGGCTAGCGAATGGGAGACCCAGTACTTC

j_call: TRBJ1-1
clone_size: NA
v_call: TRBV19
d_call: NA
cdr3_aa: CASRHHTEAFF
cdr3_nt: TGTGCCAGTCGACACCACACTGAAGCTTTCTTT

j_call: TRBJ2-4
clone_size: NA
v_call: TRBV5-6
d_call: TRBD2
cdr3_aa: CASSLSVGGGAGTKNIQYF
cdr3_nt: TGTGCCAGCAGCTTGTCCGTGGGCGGGGGGGCTGGGACCAAAAACATTCAGTACTTC

j_call: TRBJ2-2
clone_size: NA
v_call: TRBV5-4
d_call: TRBD1
cdr3_aa: CASSSEPTQTGMNTGELFF
cdr3_nt: TGTGCCAGCAGCTCCGAACCCACTCAGACAGGGATGAACACCGGGGAGCTGTTTTTT

j_call: TRBJ1-5
clone_size: NA
v_call: TRBV5-1
d_call: TRBD1
cdr3_aa: CASSPGSDRDSNQPQHF
cdr3_nt: TGCGCCAGCAGCCCCGGGTCAGACAGGGATAGCAATCAGCCCCAGCATTTT

j_call: TRBJ1-2
clone_size: NA
v_call: TRBV19
d_call: NA
cdr3_aa: CASTWGRFYGYTF
cdr3_nt: TGTGCCAGTACATGGGGGCGGTTTTATGGCTACACCTTC

j_call: TRBJ2-7
clone_size: NA
v_call: TRBV5-1
d_call: TRBD2
cdr3_aa: CASSWDYRSYEQYF
cdr3_nt: TGCGCCAGCAGCTGGGACTACCGCTCCTACGAGCAGTACTTC

j_call: TRBJ2-7
clone_size: once
v_call: TRBV27
d_call: TRBD1
cdr3_aa: CASSLSPGDRGTYEQYF
cdr3_nt: TGTGCCAGCAGTTTATCCCCGGGGGACAGGGGCACCTACGAGCAGTACTTC

j_call: TRBJ2-5
clone_size: few
v_call: TRBV7-9
d_call: NA
cdr3_aa: CASSLFSVETQYF
cdr3_nt: TGTGCCAGCAGCTTATTTAGTGTGGAGACCCAGTACTTC

j_call: TRBJ2-7
clone_size: NA
v_call: TRBV7-2
d_call: NA
cdr3_aa: CASSPTTWCEQYF
cdr3_nt: TGTGCCAGCAGCCCTACCACCTGGTGCGAGCAGTACTTC

j_call: TRBJ2-1
clone_size: NA
v_call: TRBV27
d_call: TRBD2
cdr3_aa: CASRNGGTSYNEQFF
cdr3_nt: TGTGCCAGCAGAAACGGGGGGACCTCTTACAATGAGCAGTTCTTC

j_call: TRBJ1-5
clone_size: NA
v_call: TRBV6-1
d_call: NA
cdr3_aa: CASSVWSQPQHF
cdr3_nt: TGTGCCAGCAGTGTCTGGAGTCAGCCCCAGCATTTT

j_call: TRBJ1-2
clone_size: NA
v_call: TRBV6-6
d_call: NA
cdr3_aa: CASSQGWGVYGYTF
cdr3_nt: TGTGCCAGCAGCCAAGGGTGGGGGGTTTATGGCTACACCTTC

j_call: TRBJ2-6
clone_size: NA
v_call: TRBV7-9
d_call: NA
cdr3_aa: CASSESAGANVLTF
cdr3_nt: TGTGCCAGCAGCGAATCGGCTGGGGCCAACGTCCTGACTTTC

j_call: TRBJ2-6
clone_size: NA
v_call: TRBV4-3
d_call: NA
cdr3_aa: CASSQLSVRGANVLTF
cdr3_nt: TGCGCCAGCAGCCAACTGTCTGTGAGAGGGGCCAACGTCCTGACTTTC

j_call: TRBJ1-2
clone_size: NA
v_call: TRBV29-1
d_call: TRBD1
cdr3_aa: CSVVRGDSNYGYTF
cdr3_nt: TGCAGCGTTGTAAGAGGGGACAGTAACTATGGCTACACCTTC

j_call: TRBJ2-7
clone_size: few
v_call: TRBV30
d_call: NA
cdr3_aa: CAWKKNRVDAYEQYF
cdr3_nt: TGTGCCTGGAAGAAAAACAGGGTAGACGCCTACGAGCAGTACTTC

j_call: TRBJ2-3
clone_size: few
v_call: TRBV5-1
d_call: NA
cdr3_aa: CASSRGSTDTQYF
cdr3_nt: TGCGCCAGCAGCCGGGGATCCACAGATACGCAGTATTTT

j_call: TRBJ1-6
clone_size: NA
v_call: TRBV19
d_call: TRBD1
cdr3_aa: CASSIHSMGQRFNSPLHF
cdr3_nt: TGTGCCAGTAGTATACATTCGATGGGACAGAGGTTCAATTCACCCCTCCACTTT

j_call: TRBJ2-1
clone_size: NA
v_call: TRBV7-3
d_call: TRBD2
cdr3_aa: CASSLTQFERGPYNEQFF
cdr3_nt: TGTGCCAGCAGCTTAACACAATTCGAGCGGGGGCCCTACAATGAGCAGTTCTTC

j_call: TRBJ1-2
clone_size: NA
v_call: TRBV4-2
d_call: TRBD1
cdr3_aa: CASSQDWTGANYGYTF
cdr3_nt: TGTGCCAGCAGCCAAGATTGGACAGGGGCGAACTATGGCTACACCTTC

j_call: TRBJ1-2
clone_size: NA
v_call: TRBV9
d_call: NA
cdr3_aa: CASSVNPRDPPGYTF
cdr3_nt: TGTGCCAGCAGCGTCAACCCTAGAGACCCGCCGGGCTACACCTTC

j_call: TRBJ2-3
clone_size: NA
v_call: TRBV9
d_call: TRBD2
cdr3_aa: CASSVGGGDADTQYF
cdr3_nt: TGTGCCAGCAGCGTAGGGGGGGGTGACGCAGATACGCAGTATTTT

j_call: TRBJ2-2
clone_size: NA
v_call: TRBV10-3
d_call: TRBD1
cdr3_aa: CAIKGQGGIGELFF
cdr3_nt: TGTGCCATCAAGGGACAGGGGGGGATCGGGGAGCTGTTTTTT